A single sample is the source of the 28 T cell receptor beta chains below, sequenced in a study of human T cells and chemical hapten exposure. The time point: pre-sensitization, week 0. Stated treatment: therapeutic diphenylcyclopropenone sensitization with weekly scalp DPC. TCRdb reprocessed the RACE reads via MiXCR and lists one record per CDR3 protein. This sample has tens of thousands of distinct CDR3 sequences, with around 7% found just once. Sequencing used whole blood, obtained in connection with sensitization to the hapten diphenylcyclopropenone (DPC). The receptors originated from a woman aged 25 to 45 with alopecia areata. Some clones in this sample may be carry-over from other donors' samples.

There are many counts of this clonotype. The rearrangement links TRBV20-1 to TRBJ2-3; 7 bases align to TRBD2. The CDR3 sequence is 15 residues long. V dropped 3 bases and J dropped 0; count of bases not matched to a gene: 6. From germline, CDR1 is DFQATT and CDR2 SNEGSKA (reference sequence). CDR3 amino acids: CSARRRGSSTDTQYF. CDR3 bases: TGCAGTGCTAGGCGGCGGGGGAGTAGCACAGATACGCAGTATTTT.

This clonotype was seen many times. V gene TRBV5-4 combines with J gene TRBJ2-1; possible D gene TRBD2, 6 bases. The CDR3 consists of 14 residues. Germline CDR1 reads SGHNT; CDR2 reads YYREEE (reference sequence). The germline V and J ends were trimmed by 10 bases and 4 bases, with 18 bases remaining between them. The CDR3 protein is CAYDRGTGYNEQFF. Here the CDR3 DNA reads TGTGCCTACGATCGGGGGACGGGATACAATGAGCAGTTCTTC.

This clonotype was seen ten or more times. The chain couples TRBV29-1 to TRBJ1-5; D remains ambiguous. This CDR3 has 12 amino acids. The V end was cut by 4 bases, the J end by 0 bases, with 4 bases between. The germline V gene encodes CDR1 SQVTM and CDR2 ANQGSEA. CDR3 bases: TGCAGCGTTGCCCATAGCAATCAGCCCCAGCATTTT. Translated, it gives CSVAHSNQPQHF.

This clonotype was counted at least ten times. This chain connects TRBV6-2 or TRBV6-3 to TRBJ2-7; the D gene is possibly TRBD2 (6 bases). The germline V gene encodes CDR1 MNHEY and CDR2 SVGEGT. The CDR3 has 16 amino acids. The germline V and J ends were trimmed by 2 bases and 2 bases, with 16 bases remaining between them. The CDR3 DNA sequence: TGTGCCAGCAGTTACCGCCGGACTACCCTACCCTACGAGCAGTACTTC. Amino acid sequence: CASSYRRTTLPYEQYF.

Details on this clonotype: Given a much more abundant clone one base away, this may be a read error. This chain uses TRBV11-3 with TRBJ2-1, with D tentatively TRBD1 or TRBD2 (5 bases each). CDR3 size: 14 residues. Trimming took off 4 bases at V and 10 bases at J, with 17 bases between the two ends. CDR1 and CDR2 from the germline V gene are SGHNT and YENEEA. DNA for the CDR3: TGTGCCAGCAGCTCTTCCAGGGACCATACAGAGCAGTTCTTC. Protein product: CASSSSRDHTEQFF.

In its sample, this clonotype was seen many times. The rearrangement uses TRBV30 and TRBJ2-5; the match to TRBD2 covers 7 bases. Germline-derived CDR1 and CDR2 are GTSNPN and SVGIG (reference sequence). J lost 4 bases, V lost 4 bases, and 3 bases had no gene match. The CDR3 sequence is 12 residues long. CDR3 DNA sequence: TGTGCCTGGAATCCTAGCGGAGAGACCCAGTACTTC. Residues: CAWNPSGETQYF.

As regards this clonotype: A read error is possible here, since a much larger clone lies one base away. V gene TRBV7-9 combines with J gene TRBJ2-7; TRBD1 aligns across 9 bases. After removal of 4 bases from V and 7 bases from J, the junction contained 11 bases not matched to a gene. The CDR3 totals 15 residues. CDR1 and CDR2 (germline): SEHNR, FQNEAQ (reference sequence). The CDR3 region has the DNA TGTGCCAGCAGCTCGGACAGGGGTCGTTTGGTAGAGCAGTACTTC. Amino acid sequence: CASSSDRGRLVEQYF.

This clonotype was seen more than once but under ten times. The V gene is TRBV29-1, the J gene TRBJ1-3; D is unclear. In germline, CDR1 is SQVTM, CDR2 ANQGSEA. The CDR3 is 13 residues long. Trimming took off 0 bases at V and 0 bases at J, with 3 bases between the two ends. Here the CDR3 DNA reads TGCAGCGTTGAAGAGGGCTCTGGAAACACCATATATTTT. Its translation is CSVEEGSGNTIYF. Full variable domain (rest looked up from reference TRBV29-1 and TRBJ1-3): SAVISQKPSRDICQRGTSLTIQCQVDSQVTMMFWYRQQPGQSLTLIATANQGSEATYESGFVIDKFPISRPNLTFSTLTVSNMSPEDSSIYLCSVEEGSGNTIYFGEGSWLTVV.

This clonotype was observed many times. The chain uses TRBV20-1 and TRBJ1-4; D gene ambiguous. CDR1 and CDR2 (germline): DFQATT, SNEGSKA (reference sequence). This CDR3 spans 12 amino acids. V dropped 1 base and J dropped 9 bases, with 9 bases sitting between them. The CDR3 protein is CSARGYQKKLFF. CDR3 DNA: TGCAGTGCTAGAGGGTATCAGAAAAAACTGTTTTTT.

This clonotype was detected many times. The chain recombines TRBV12-3 or TRBV12-4 with TRBJ2-5; unclear D gene. CDR3 length: 14 amino acids. V dropped 2 bases and J dropped 3 bases, with 10 bases sitting between them. The CDR3, as DNA: TGTGCCAGCAGTTTATGGCCCGCAGAAGAGACCCAGTACTTC. It specifies CASSLWPAEETQYF.

This clonotype was detected a few times. The rearrangement uses TRBV5-1 and TRBJ2-2; D not resolved. Trimming removed 0 bases from V and 7 bases from J, with 4 bases in between. The CDR3 contains 12 residues. CDR1 and CDR2 from the germline V gene are SGHRS and YFSETQ. CDR3 amino acids: CASSLDVGELFF. CDR3 in DNA: TGCGCCAGCAGCTTGGATGTCGGGGAGCTGTTTTTT.

This clonotype occurred many times. The rearrangement uses TRBV18 and TRBJ2-3, with 14 bases lining up with TRBD2. Germline trimming cut 3 bases from V and 4 bases from J; bases unmatched to any gene: 3. The CDR3 has 16 residues. Germline V lookup: CDR1 KGHSH, CDR2 LQKENI. CDR3 coding DNA: TGTGCCAGCTCACCGGGACTAGCGGGGGAGGCAGATACGCAGTATTTT. As protein: CASSPGLAGEADTQYF.

Ten or more counts support this clonotype. The chain couples TRBV12-5 to TRBJ1-1; D gene uncertain. Trimming shortened V by 6 bases and J by 1 base, and 9 bases separated the two germline ends. CDR1 is LGHNT, CDR2 FRNRAP, per germline. The CDR3 length is 13 residues. The CDR3 here is CASGSRSNTEAFF. CDR3 DNA sequence: TGTGCTAGTGGCTCCAGATCGAACACTGAAGCTTTCTTT.

As for this clonotype: A much larger clonotype is one base distant, so this may be a read error. The chain combines TRBV14 with TRBJ1-2; 7 nucleotides match TRBD1. Germline V gene data show CDR1 as SGHDN and CDR2 as FVKESK. Germline trimming cut 1 base from V and 8 bases from J; bases unmatched to any gene: 10. The CDR3 sequence is 15 residues long. The CDR3 reads CASSQVPTGDTGYTF. The CDR3, as DNA: TGTGCCAGCAGCCAAGTACCCACAGGGGACACCGGCTACACCTTC.

This clonotype showed up many times. This chain uses TRBV7-8 with TRBJ1-2; TRBD1 might be the D (5 bases). V lost 1 base and J lost 8, with 23 bases in between. This CDR3 comprises 17 residues. Germline CDR1 and CDR2: SGHVS and FQNEAQ. CDR3 region: CASSLEGMGESLWGYTF. CDR3 DNA: TGTGCCAGCAGCTTAGAGGGGATGGGGGAGAGTCTATGGGGCTACACCTTC.

This clonotype has a count of ten or more. The V call is TRBV11-2, the J call TRBJ2-2, with 10 bases that match TRBD1. Per germline, CDR1 SGHAT and CDR2 FQNNGV. The CDR3 is made up of 17 amino acids. V shed 3 bases and J 2 bases; nucleotides not matched to a gene: 6. The CDR3 here is CASSLTRTGGNTGELFF. CDR3 nucleotide sequence: TGTGCCAGCAGCTTGACCCGGACAGGGGGTAACACCGGGGAGCTGTTTTTT.

This clonotype was seen only a few times. The chain recombines TRBV12-3 or TRBV12-4 with TRBJ1-5, with 9 positions matching TRBD1. CDR3 length: 14 amino acids. V lost 3 bases to trimming and J lost 5 bases; unmatched junction nucleotides: 2. In nucleotides, the CDR3 is TGTGCCAGCAGTTTCAGGACAGGGGATCAGCCCCAGCATTTT. It translates to CASSFRTGDQPQHF.

This clonotype occurred a few times. DNA for the CDR3: TGTGCCAGCTCACCGCGAATTCAAGAGACCCAGTACTTC. Translation: CASSPRIQETQYF. V usage is TRBV18 and J usage is TRBJ2-5; D not resolved. In germline, CDR1 is KGHSH, CDR2 LQKENI. The V gene lost 3 bases and the J gene lost 2 bases, with 7 bases spanning the gap. This CDR3 spans 13 amino acids. Combining the CDR3 with reference TRBV18 and TRBJ2-5 gives the whole variable domain NAGVMQNPRHLVRRRGQEARLRCSPMKGHSHVYWYRQLPEEGLKFMVYLQKENIIDESGMPKERFSAEFPKEGPSILRIQQVVRGDSAAYFCASSPRIQETQYFGPGTRLLVL.

Ten or more counts support this clonotype. The chain uses TRBV29-1 and TRBJ1-1; possibly TRBD1 for D (5 bases). This CDR3 spans 16 amino acids. Germline V gene sequence: CDR1 SQVTM, CDR2 ANQGSEA. V lost 4 bases to trimming and J lost 1 base, with 19 bases between them. This CDR3 is CSVVARGGSGNTEAFF. CDR3 in DNA: TGCAGCGTTGTTGCTAGGGGAGGGTCCGGGAACACTGAAGCTTTCTTT.

Many counts were recorded for this clonotype. The chain has TRBV7-9 and TRBJ2-4; D unresolved. The CDR3 extends over 13 amino acids. The germline CDR1 and CDR2 sequences are SEHNR and FQNEAQ (reference sequence). Trimming took off 5 bases at V and 8 bases at J, with 13 bases between the two ends. The CDR3, as DNA: TGTGCCAGCAGCACGGACGGGTCCCACATTCAGTACTTC. Protein product: CASSTDGSHIQYF. The complete variable domain, with remaining parts taken from reference TRBV7-9 and TRBJ2-4, reads DTGVSQNPRHKITKRGQNVTFRCDPISEHNRLYWYRQTLGQGPEFLTYFQNEAQLEKSRLLSDRFSAERPKGSFSTLEIQRTEQGDSAMYLCASSTDGSHIQYFGAGTRLSVL.

This clonotype was counted only a few times. This sequence joins TRBV25-1 and TRBJ1-4, with no clear D. The V end was cut by 3 bases, the J end by 7 bases, with 15 bases between. The germline V gene encodes CDR1 MGHDK and CDR2 SYGVNS. The CDR3 runs 15 residues. The CDR3 bases are TGTGCCAGCAGTGATACCCTCCTCGGGTCTGAAAAACTGTTTTTT. It is translated as CASSDTLLGSEKLFF.

This clonotype occurred many times. J is TRBJ2-4 and V is TRBV20-1; D might be TRBD1 or TRBD2, each matching 5 bases. CDR1 and CDR2 from the germline V gene are DFQATT and SNEGSKA (reference sequence). CDR3 length: 15 residues. V was trimmed by 1 base and J by 1 base, leaving 11 bases between them. DNA for the CDR3: TGCAGTGCTAGAGGAGGGGACCGGGCCAAAAACATTCAGTACTTC. Translation: CSARGGDRAKNIQYF.

This clonotype was seen at least ten times. The chain has TRBV12-5 and TRBJ1-5; D call uncertain. V was pared by 5 bases and J by 5 bases, with 7 bases between. This CDR3 comprises 12 residues. Germline V gene lookup returns CDR1 LGHNT and CDR2 FRNRAP. The CDR3 sequence: CASGMNDQPQHF. Here the CDR3 DNA reads TGTGCTAGTGGTATGAACGATCAGCCCCAGCATTTT.

In this sample, this clonotype turned up a few times. The chain carries TRBV20-1 and TRBJ1-1; D remains unclear. This CDR3 comprises 15 residues. Germline assignment: CDR1 DFQATT and CDR2 SNEGSKA (reference sequence). Trimming removed 2 bases at V and 5 bases at J, with 18 bases between. The CDR3 DNA reads TGCAGTGCTAGACCAATTATGGGATTGGATACTGAAGCTTTCTTT. Translating it yields CSARPIMGLDTEAFF.

This clonotype was detected only a few times. The chain links TRBV3-1 to TRBJ2-2; no definite D call. This CDR3 has 17 residues. Germline V CDR1 and CDR2: LGHDT, YNNKEL (reference sequence). V was clipped by 3 bases and J by 4 bases, with 18 bases between them. CDR3 coding DNA: TGTGCCAGCAGCCACTCCTTACAGCAGTACGGCACCGGGGAGCTGTTTTTT. Its translation is CASSHSLQQYGTGELFF.

The sample holds a few counts of this clonotype. The chain combines TRBV5-4 with TRBJ2-7; no reliable D call. V was shortened by 0 bases and J by 2 bases, with 9 bases between the two germline ends. The length of the CDR3 is 14 residues. The germline V gene has CDR1 SGHNT and CDR2 YYREEE (reference sequence). CDR3 in DNA: TGTGCCAGCAGCTTGGGTCAGACCGCCTACGAGCAGTACTTC. Its translation: CASSLGQTAYEQYF.

This clonotype was seen more than once but under ten times. The CDR3 protein is CASSPAGTAHSNQPQHF. CDR3 sequence (DNA): TGTGCCAGCTCACCTGCCGGGACAGCCCATAGCAATCAGCCCCAGCATTTT. This chain uses TRBV18 with TRBJ1-5; TRBD1 aligns across 7 bases. With 3 bases clipped from V and 0 bases from J, the junction kept 8 bases outside the gene matches. The CDR3 has 17 amino acids. Germline V CDR1 and CDR2: KGHSH, LQKENI.

In its sample, this clonotype was seen many times. The chain has TRBV5-1 and TRBJ2-7; 8 positions agree with TRBD1. J was trimmed by 2 bases and V by 4 bases; bases with no gene match: 5. Germline V lookup: CDR1 SGHRS, CDR2 YFSETQ. This CDR3 is 14 amino acids long. The CDR3 loop reads CASSNGQGTYEQYF. DNA for the CDR3: TGCGCCAGCAGCAACGGACAGGGCACCTACGAGCAGTACTTC.